The clone carrying this T cell receptor beta chain was seen many times. As yet, its antigen is unknown. Germline V lookup: CDR1 SGHNT, CDR2 YENEEA. V lost 5 bases and J lost 4; bases outside the gene matches: 5. The CDR3 loop spans 14 amino acids. Amplification of TCR beta CDR3 regions used RNA as the template. HTBI primers were used for first-round RT-PCR of the TCR CDR3. Using its own MiXCR run on the multiplex PCR reads, TCRdb lists one record per CDR3 protein. The table records 500,000 or so distinct CDR3 sequences, more than 15% of them present only once. The sample is drawn from a study of T cells in Graves' hyperthyroidism and ophthalmopathy. Study outcomes and limitations: In simple terms, a model built on 13 V-J features told ophthalmopathy apart from stable hyperthyroidism.

Isolation of PBMCs was performed on about 10 ml fresh peripheral blood. This sequence joins TRBV11-3 and TRBJ2-3; 8 nucleotides line up with TRBD2. The clonotype originates from a woman aged 18-30 years with Graves' ophthalmopathy. The sequencing sample was made of blood. DNA of the CDR3: TGTGCCAGCAGCCTTAGCGGGGAGGCAGATACGCAGTATTTT. Amino acids: CASSLSGEADTQYF.